This TCR beta chain was obtained from a study of cytomegalovirus exposure and HLA in healthy donors. Study-wide findings and caveats: Despite most TCR sequences being rare, some public TCRs occurred in many donors.

Losses at the gene ends were 0 bases for V and 5 bases for J; bases not matched to a gene: 0. Germline-derived CDR1 and CDR2 are SGHRS and YFSETQ. This CDR3 has 15 amino acids. About this clone itself: The antigen is undetermined.

PCR used 60 Vbeta primers and 13 Jbeta primers. The data were produced by immunoSEQ multiplex PCR, yet TCRdb's version contains in-frame clones alone and is incomplete. The table shows about 160,000 clones, with more than 75% occurring only once. This chain joins TRBV5-1 and TRBJ2-3; TRBD2 agrees at 13 bases. This receptor was identified in a young man in good health and CMV-seropositive. Sequenced input: PBMCs. In nucleotides, the CDR3 is TGCGCCAGCAGCTTGGGACTAGCGGGAGGAGATACGCAGTATTTT. This codes for CASSLGLAGGDTQYF. The entire variable domain, with the rest obtained from reference TRBV5-1 and TRBJ2-3, is as follows: KAGVTQTPRYLIKTRGQQVTLSCSPISGHRSVSWYQQTPGQGLQFLFEYFSETQRNKGNFPGRFSGRQFSNSRSEMNVSTLELGDSALYLCASSLGLAGGDTQYFGPGTRLTVL.